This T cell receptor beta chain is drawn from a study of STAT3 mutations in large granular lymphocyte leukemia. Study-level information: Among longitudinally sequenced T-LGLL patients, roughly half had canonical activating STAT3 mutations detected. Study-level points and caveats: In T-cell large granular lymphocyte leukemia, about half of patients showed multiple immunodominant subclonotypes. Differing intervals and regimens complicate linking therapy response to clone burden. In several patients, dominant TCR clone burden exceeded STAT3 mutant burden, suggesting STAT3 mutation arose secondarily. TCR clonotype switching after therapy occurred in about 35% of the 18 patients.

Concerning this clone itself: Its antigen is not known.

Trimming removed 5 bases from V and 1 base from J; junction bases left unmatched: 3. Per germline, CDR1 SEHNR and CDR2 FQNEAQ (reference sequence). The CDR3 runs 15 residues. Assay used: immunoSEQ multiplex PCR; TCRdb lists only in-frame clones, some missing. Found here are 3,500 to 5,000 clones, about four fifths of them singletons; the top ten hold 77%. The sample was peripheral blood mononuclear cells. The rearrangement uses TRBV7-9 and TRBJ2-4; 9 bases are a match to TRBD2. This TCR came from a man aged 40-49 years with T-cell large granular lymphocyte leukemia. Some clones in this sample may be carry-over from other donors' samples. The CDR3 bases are TGTGCCAGCAGCCGCGGGGGGGTGGCCAAAAACATTCAGTACTTC. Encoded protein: CASSRGGVAKNIQYF.